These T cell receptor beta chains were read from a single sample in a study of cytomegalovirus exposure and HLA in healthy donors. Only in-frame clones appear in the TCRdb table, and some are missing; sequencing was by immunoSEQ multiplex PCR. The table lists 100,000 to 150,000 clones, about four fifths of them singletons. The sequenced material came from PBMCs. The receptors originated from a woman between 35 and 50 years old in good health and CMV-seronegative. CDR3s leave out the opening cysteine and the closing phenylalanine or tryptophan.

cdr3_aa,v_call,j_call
ASSLLGQLLATNEKLF,TRBV19,TRBJ1-4
ASSQGTGGLNEQF,TRBV7-8,TRBJ2-1
ASRRDRSSYEQY,TRBV27,TRBJ2-7
ASRQVFEETQY,TRBV2,TRBJ2-5
ASSVESGSFGANVLT,TRBV9,TRBJ2-6
ASSTGQGVSYEQY,TRBV19,TRBJ2-7
ASRGGTAYNEQF,TRBV28,TRBJ2-1
ASSLQGKGTYEQY,TRBV7-3,TRBJ2-7
ASSDSNGYT,TRBV6-5,TRBJ1-2
ASSLRSTTGELF,TRBV11-2,TRBJ2-2
ASSQSGARLTGELF,TRBV4-3,TRBJ2-2
ASSPRTSGPARAGGELF,TRBV27,TRBJ2-2
ASARDQGYTIY,TRBV6-5,TRBJ1-3
SVARSGTGLGYGYT,TRBV29-1,TRBJ1-2
ATSPGQGAIHYEQY,TRBV15,TRBJ2-7
ASSLSGQDYEQY,TRBV13,TRBJ2-7
ASSPPRGGQF,TRBV5-4,TRBJ2-1
ASSRKEDRGSEQPQH,TRBV21-1,TRBJ1-5
ASTLAGGPGTDTQY,TRBV7-3,TRBJ2-3
ASSSVSGDYEQY,TRBV7-9,.
PSSLKTSGSGEQF,TRBV28,TRBJ2-1
ASSIGTSSDIQY,TRBV19,TRBJ2-4
ASSLDPTGSDTQY,TRBV5-8,TRBJ2-3
ASSDSLNTEAF,TRBV19,TRBJ1-1
ASSPRGGMNTEAF,TRBV11-2,TRBJ1-1
ASSLVGLAGGRETQY,TRBV7-2,TRBJ2-5
ASSYLGVSGTEAF,TRBV6-5,TRBJ1-1
ASRIAGGIYEQY,TRBV5-1,TRBJ2-7
ASTGEAYEQY,TRBV6-1,TRBJ2-7